This T cell receptor (beta chain) was recovered during a study of monozygotic twins with inflammatory bowel disease (dated by TCRdb to the late 2010s). Looking at the study overall: The full study comprised some 30 monozygotic twin pairs: nine German pairs (four IBD-concordant, five IBD-discordant) and 19 IBD-discordant Danish pairs. Within discordant pairs, disease-associated traits were sought mainly by comparing IBD patients with their genetically identical healthy co-twins. Each individual had, on average, about 151 000 unique TCRalpha sequences and 181 000 unique TCRbeta sequences available for analysis. Overall results and qualifications from the work: Because patients received different immunosuppressive treatments, the repertoires may have picked up extra background noise and variability between individuals. Concordant and discordant twins showed no difference in repertoire similarity, possibly because of limited statistical power. A decrease in TCRbeta repertoire diversity, as measured by inverse Simpson index, was observed in IBD patients compared with their healthy co-twins. The analysis was unable to tell different T cell subtypes apart. IBD patients shared fewer clonotypes with other individuals than healthy twins did, most markedly in patients showing signs of disease activity. The results gave no support for a single strong signal or clonotype linked to IBD.

Library preparation used 5' RACE. Each TCR library was prepared from roughly 3,800 ng of total RNA. For each sample, cDNA was synthesized in eight separate reactions using SMARTScribe reverse transcriptase. During cDNA synthesis, unique molecular identifiers containing a 6-nucleotide sample barcode were introduced by template switching. TCRalpha and TCRbeta cDNA was amplified by two nested PCRs of about 15 and 9 cycles, with bead purification after each PCR. Before amplification, the cDNA was treated with uracil DNA-glycosylase and purified using the QIAquick PCR purification kit. The second PCR was the step at which Illumina TruSeq-compatible adapters and sample-specific barcodes were added. Library quality and concentration were checked on TapeStation and Qubit, and libraries were pooled at 4.5 to 5.5 ng each. Pooled libraries were sequenced on an Illumina HiSeq2500 single-index Rapid Run with 2 x 100 bp reads and custom sequencing primers. As for how the authors treated the data: MiGEC version 1.2.6 was used for UMI-based consensus assembly to correct PCR and sequencing errors. MiXCR version 2.1.1 was used for V(D)J alignment, clonotype assembly and CDR3 extraction. To normalise gene usage, clonotype sharing and MAIT/NKT TCR abundance, the analysis used the top 1000, 10 000 and 20 000 clonotypes per sample. Diversity was computed as the inverse Simpson index with the vegan R package after downsampling to 27 000 UMIs. Statistical testing used paired Mann-Whitney U tests on the discordant twin pairs and applied Benjamini-Hochberg correction for multiple testing. TCRdb reprocessed the reads; each CDR3 protein sequence makes one entry, and DNA is unavailable. The V and J calls and clone size are TCRdb's, not the authors'. The sample table holds over 110,000 distinct CDR3 sequences. 2% to 3% of the sample comes from the top ten.

For this clonotype: There is no known antigen for this receptor.

The germline V gene provides CDR1 MNHEY and CDR2 SVGAGI. The CDR3 numbers 13 residues from cysteine through phenylalanine. A DNA sequence was not provided. From each donor, an approximately 2.5 ml peripheral blood sample was collected into PAXgene tubes and stored at -80 degrees C. Total RNA was isolated from whole blood with the PAXgene blood miRNA kit on an automated QIAcube, without T cell sorting. Peripheral blood from monozygotic twin pairs, either concordant or discordant for inflammatory bowel disease, underwent deep TCRalpha and TCRbeta repertoire profiling that used unique molecular barcoding. Smoking habits were recorded for all twin pairs, with individuals classified as current, former or never smokers.

The clonotype comes from a human donor with ulcerative colitis or Crohn's disease, or a healthy co-twin of an affected twin (not recorded which). The sample was blood. The sequence links TRBV6-5 to TRBJ1-1. Here the CDR3 is given as CASSYWLNTEAFF.